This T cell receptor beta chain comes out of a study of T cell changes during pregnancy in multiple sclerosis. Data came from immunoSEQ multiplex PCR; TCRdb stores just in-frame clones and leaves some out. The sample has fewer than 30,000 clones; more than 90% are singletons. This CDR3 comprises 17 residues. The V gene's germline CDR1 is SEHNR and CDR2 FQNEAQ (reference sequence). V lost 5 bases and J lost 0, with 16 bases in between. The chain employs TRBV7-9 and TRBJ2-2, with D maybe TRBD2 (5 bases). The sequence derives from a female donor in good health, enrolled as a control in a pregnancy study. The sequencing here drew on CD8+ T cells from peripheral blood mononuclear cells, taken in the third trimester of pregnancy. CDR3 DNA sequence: TGTGCCAGCAGCCCACTAGGGTCTGGGACGAACACCGGGGAGCTGTTTTTT. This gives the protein CASSPLGSGTNTGELFF.